This T cell receptor beta chain emerged from a study of EBV T-cell therapy then PD-1 blockade in nasopharyngeal carcinoma. Produced via immunoSEQ multiplex PCR; TCRdb's table is partial and in-frame only. The data contain roughly 20,000 clones, 84% of them singletons. Turning to this clone: Its antigen is currently unknown.

Noted treatment: AdE1-LMPpoly-expanded autologous EBV-specific T-cell therapy followed by anti-PD-1 nivolumab. The material was CD8+ T cells from blood, obtained between days 30 and 35 from a patient whose treatment included autologous EBV-specific T cells and nivolumab. The TCR originated in a man aged 40-49 years with nasopharyngeal carcinoma.

The CDR3 spells CASSRLGALYNEQFF. The CDR3 DNA reads as TGTGCCAGCAGCCGCCTAGGAGCCCTCTACAATGAGCAGTTCTTC. The V call is TRBV28, the J call TRBJ2-1; D is ambiguous. Per the germline V gene, CDR1 is MDHEN and CDR2 is SYDVKM. This CDR3 contains 15 residues. Trimming shortened V by 6 bases and J by 3 bases, and 15 bases separated the two germline ends.